One sample yielded the 11 T cell receptor beta chains listed below, sequenced in a study of blood T cell repertoires in COVID-19. Sequencing was performed with immunoSEQ multiplex PCR; in TCRdb, only in-frame clones are kept and a portion is missing. The table records roughly 220,000 clones, around 80% of them present only once. The sample taken for sequencing was peripheral blood. These receptor sequences come from a young man with active or convalescent COVID-19.

This clone was detected once. This chain uses TRBV28 with TRBJ1-1; TRBD1 might be the D (6 bases). CDR1 MDHEN and CDR2 SYDVKM come from the germline V gene. The CDR3 covers 13 residues. With 7 bases removed from V and 0 bases from J, the gap between germline ends came to 9 bases. The CDR3 bases are TGTGCCAGCACGGGGGGCATGAACACTGAAGCTTTCTTT. This translates into CASTGGMNTEAFF. Combining the CDR3 with reference TRBV28 and TRBJ1-1 gives the whole variable domain DVKVTQSSRYLVKRTGEKVFLECVQDMDHENMFWYRQDPGLGLRLIYFSYDVKMKEKGDIPEGYSVSREKKERFSLILESASTNQTSMYLCASTGGMNTEAFFGQGTRLTVV.

The V call is TRBV15, the J call TRBJ2-5; 7 bases fit TRBD2. The germline gives CDR1 LNHNV, CDR2 YYDKDF (reference sequence). The trim removed 1 base at V and 2 bases at J, leaving 7 bases unmatched. The CDR3 is 16 residues long. CDR3 residues: CATSRGSGGLQETQYF. DNA for the CDR3: TGTGCCACCAGCAGAGGGTCGGGAGGATTACAAGAGACCCAGTACTTC.

The genes are TRBV29-1 and TRBJ1-1; tentative D call: TRBD1 (5 bases). Between the trimmed V and J ends, which lost 8 bases and 4 bases, there was a span of 17 bases. Germline V gene data show CDR1 as SQVTM and CDR2 as ANQGSEA. The CDR3 spans 13 residues. The CDR3 nucleotides read TGCAGCATTACTCAGAACAGGATCACTGAAGCTTTCTTT. It specifies CSITQNRITEAFF.

The V gene is TRBV6-4, the J gene TRBJ2-2, with 8 bases lining up with TRBD2. CDR3 length: 16 amino acids. Germline assignment: CDR1 MRHNA and CDR2 SNTAGT. V trimming: 0 bases; J trimming: 3 bases; junction bases outside the gene matches: 3. The CDR3, as DNA: TGTGCCAGCAGTGACTCGTCACTAGCGGACACCGGGGAGCTGTTTTTT. Protein sequence: CASSDSSLADTGELFF.

The chain carries TRBV11-2 and TRBJ1-1, with D hard to call. Germline V gene data show CDR1 as SGHAT and CDR2 as FQNNGV. V was trimmed by 3 bases and J by 5 bases, leaving 10 bases between them. CDR3 size: 13 residues. CDR3 sequence reads: CASSFYGVTEAFF. The CDR3 nucleotides are TGTGCCAGCAGCTTTTATGGAGTAACTGAAGCTTTCTTT.

The gene calls are TRBV6-5 and TRBJ2-5; a weak D match, TRBD2 (6 bases). Germline V gives CDR1 MNHEY, CDR2 SVGAGI. V lost 0 bases, J lost 5 bases, and 13 bases lay in between. CDR3 length equals 15 residues. CDR3 nucleotide sequence: TGTGCCAGCAGTTACTCGAGGTCTGGGGGGGAGACCCAGTACTTC. It encodes CASSYSRSGGETQYF.

This sequence joins TRBV3-1 (or the pseudogene TRBV3-2) and TRBJ1-1; 8 bases are a match to TRBD1. The CDR3 has 16 residues. V lost 4 bases to trimming and J lost 1 base; unmatched junction nucleotides: 8. Germline lookup yields CDR1 LGHDT and CDR2 YNNKEL (reference sequence). CDR3 in DNA: TGTGCCAGCAGCCCCACCCGACAGGGGAAGAACACTGAAGCTTTCTTT. This sequence encodes CASSPTRQGKNTEAFF.

The chain couples TRBV7-8 to TRBJ2-1; TRBD2 agrees at 7 bases. Germline CDR1 is SGHVS and CDR2 is FQNEAQ. The V and J ends lost 5 bases and 1 base, in that order; junction bases with no gene match: 5. The CDR3 contains 15 residues. Written as DNA, the CDR3 is TGTGCCAGCAGCCCCCCGCGGGGGTCCTACAATGAGCAGTTCTTC. This gives the protein CASSPPRGSYNEQFF.

The chain uses TRBV4-3 and TRBJ2-3, with 7 bases identical to TRBD2. CDR1 is LGHNA and CDR2 is YSLEER in the germline V gene. The CDR3 has 15 amino acids. V gave up 4 bases and J gave up 2 bases; unmatched junction bases: 6. In DNA form, the CDR3 reads TGCGCCAGCAGCCCGCGGGGGAGTCCCACAGATACGCAGTATTTT. Translating it yields CASSPRGSPTDTQYF.

The chain uses TRBV18 and TRBJ2-1, with 11 bases that match TRBD2. The CDR3 spans 15 residues. V lost 3 bases to trimming and J lost 4 bases; unmatched junction nucleotides: 2. Germline CDR1 and CDR2: KGHSH and LQKENI. CDR3 region: CASSPRLAGYNEQFF. The CDR3 nucleotides read TGTGCCAGCTCACCTCGACTAGCGGGATACAATGAGCAGTTCTTC.

This clone was observed a single time. The chain uses TRBV30 and TRBJ1-6, with a weak D call TRBD1 (5 bases). The V gene lost 7 bases and the J gene lost 7 bases, with 14 bases spanning the gap. This CDR3 has 13 amino acids. Germline CDR1 GTSNPN, CDR2 SVGIG (reference sequence). Here the CDR3 reads CASTGGGNSPLHF. In DNA, the CDR3 is TGTGCCTCAACCGGGGGAGGAAATTCACCCCTCCACTTT.